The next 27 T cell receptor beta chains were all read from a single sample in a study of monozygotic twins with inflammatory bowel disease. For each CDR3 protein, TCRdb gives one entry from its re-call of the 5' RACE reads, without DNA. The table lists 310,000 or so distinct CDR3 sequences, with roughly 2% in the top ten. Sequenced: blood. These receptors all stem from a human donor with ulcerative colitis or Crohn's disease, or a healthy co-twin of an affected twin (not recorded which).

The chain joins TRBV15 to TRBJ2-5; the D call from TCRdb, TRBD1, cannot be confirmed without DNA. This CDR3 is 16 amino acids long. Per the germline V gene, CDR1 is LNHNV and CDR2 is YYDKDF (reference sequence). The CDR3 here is CATSNSRGFNQETQYF.

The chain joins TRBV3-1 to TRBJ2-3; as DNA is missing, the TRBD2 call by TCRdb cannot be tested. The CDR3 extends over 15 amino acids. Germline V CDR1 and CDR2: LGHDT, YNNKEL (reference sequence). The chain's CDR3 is CASSTLRTSTDTQYF.

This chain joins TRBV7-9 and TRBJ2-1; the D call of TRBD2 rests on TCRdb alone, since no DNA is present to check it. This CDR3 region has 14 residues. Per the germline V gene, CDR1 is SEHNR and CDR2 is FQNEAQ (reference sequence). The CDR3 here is CASSLEVARDEQFF.

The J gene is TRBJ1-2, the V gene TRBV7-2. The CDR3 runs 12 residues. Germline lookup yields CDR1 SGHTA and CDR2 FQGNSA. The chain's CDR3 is CASTLTQYGYTF.

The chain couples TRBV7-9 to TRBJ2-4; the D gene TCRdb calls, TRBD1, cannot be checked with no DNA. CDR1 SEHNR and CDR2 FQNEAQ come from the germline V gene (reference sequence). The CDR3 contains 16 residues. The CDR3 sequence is CASSFSGTGAKDIQYF.

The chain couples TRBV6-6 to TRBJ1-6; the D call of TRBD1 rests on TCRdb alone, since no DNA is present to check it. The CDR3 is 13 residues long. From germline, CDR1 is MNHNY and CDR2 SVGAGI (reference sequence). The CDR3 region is CASTTGPGSPLHF.

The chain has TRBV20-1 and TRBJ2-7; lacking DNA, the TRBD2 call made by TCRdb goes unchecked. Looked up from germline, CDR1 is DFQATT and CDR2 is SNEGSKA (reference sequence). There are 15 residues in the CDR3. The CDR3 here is CSADWEEGTTYEQYF.

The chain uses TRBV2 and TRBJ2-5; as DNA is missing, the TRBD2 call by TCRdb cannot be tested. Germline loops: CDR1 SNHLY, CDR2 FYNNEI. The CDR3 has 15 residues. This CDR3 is CASRASGRARETQYF.

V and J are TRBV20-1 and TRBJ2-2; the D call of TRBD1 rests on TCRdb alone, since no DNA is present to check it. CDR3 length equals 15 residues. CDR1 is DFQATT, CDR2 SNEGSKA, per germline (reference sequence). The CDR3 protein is CSATELGGAPGELFF.

This chain's CDR3 is CASSQKGSTEAFF. This chain links TRBV23-1 with TRBJ1-1. TRBV23-1 is noted as an ORF with a role that remains uncertain. The CDR3 totals 13 residues.

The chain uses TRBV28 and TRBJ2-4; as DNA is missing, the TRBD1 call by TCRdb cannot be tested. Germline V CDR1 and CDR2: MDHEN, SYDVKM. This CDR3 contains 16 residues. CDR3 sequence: CASSLWDSQAKNIQYF.

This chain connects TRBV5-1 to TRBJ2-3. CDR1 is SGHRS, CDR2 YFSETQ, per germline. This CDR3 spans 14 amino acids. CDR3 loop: CASNSGETGDTQYF.

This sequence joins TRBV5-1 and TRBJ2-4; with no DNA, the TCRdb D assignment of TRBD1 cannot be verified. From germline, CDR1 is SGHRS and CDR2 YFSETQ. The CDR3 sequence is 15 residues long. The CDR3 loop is CASRPTGGTENIQYF.

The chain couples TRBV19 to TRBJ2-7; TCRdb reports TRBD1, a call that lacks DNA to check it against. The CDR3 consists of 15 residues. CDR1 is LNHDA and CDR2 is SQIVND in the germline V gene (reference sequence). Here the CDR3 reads CASRRLRGYSYEQYF.

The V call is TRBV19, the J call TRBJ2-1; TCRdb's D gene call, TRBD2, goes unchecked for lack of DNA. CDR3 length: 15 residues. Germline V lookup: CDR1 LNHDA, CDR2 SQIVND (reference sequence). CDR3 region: CASSIPSGNYNEQFF.

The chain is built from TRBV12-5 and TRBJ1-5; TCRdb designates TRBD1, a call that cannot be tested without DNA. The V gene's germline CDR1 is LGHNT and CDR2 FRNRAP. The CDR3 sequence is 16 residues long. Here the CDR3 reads CASGTSGGSGNQPQHF. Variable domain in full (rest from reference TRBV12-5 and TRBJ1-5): DARVTQTPRHKVTEMGQEVTMRCQPILGHNTVFWYRQTMMQGLELLAYFRNRAPLDDSGMPKDRFSAEMPDATLATLKIQPSEPRDSAVYFCASGTSGGSGNQPQHFGDGTRLSIL.

The CDR3 is CASSQTYIIAGDPETQYF. This chain connects TRBV4-1 to TRBJ2-5; TCRdb outputs TRBD2, but without DNA this stays unchecked. Germline assignment: CDR1 MGHRA and CDR2 YSYEKL. The CDR3 is made up of 18 amino acids.

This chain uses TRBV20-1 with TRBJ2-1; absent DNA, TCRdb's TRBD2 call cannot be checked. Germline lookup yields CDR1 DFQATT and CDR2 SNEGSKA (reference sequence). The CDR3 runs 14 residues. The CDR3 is CSARSGRAGNEQFF.

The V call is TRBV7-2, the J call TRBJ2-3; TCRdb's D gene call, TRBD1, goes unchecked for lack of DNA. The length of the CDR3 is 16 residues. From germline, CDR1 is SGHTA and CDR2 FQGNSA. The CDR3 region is CASSSGETVSTDTQYF.

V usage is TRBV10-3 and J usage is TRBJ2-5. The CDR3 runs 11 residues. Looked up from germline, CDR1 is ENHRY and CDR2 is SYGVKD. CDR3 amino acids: CATLNQETQYF.

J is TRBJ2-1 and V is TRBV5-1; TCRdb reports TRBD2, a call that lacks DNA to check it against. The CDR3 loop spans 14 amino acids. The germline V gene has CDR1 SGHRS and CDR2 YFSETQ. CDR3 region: CASSGGTSYNEQFF.

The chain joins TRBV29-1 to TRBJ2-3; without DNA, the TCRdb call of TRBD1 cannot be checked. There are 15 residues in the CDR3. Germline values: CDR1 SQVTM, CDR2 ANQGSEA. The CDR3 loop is CSVELDFVREDTQHF.

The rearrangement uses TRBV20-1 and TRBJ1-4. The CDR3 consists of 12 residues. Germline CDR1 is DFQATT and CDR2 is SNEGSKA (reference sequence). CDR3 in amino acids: CSAPKLNEKLFF.

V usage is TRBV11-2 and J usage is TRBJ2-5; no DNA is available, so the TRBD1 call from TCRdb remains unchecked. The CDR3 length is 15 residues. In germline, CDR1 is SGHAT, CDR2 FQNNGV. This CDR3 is CASSLGSRGGETQYF.

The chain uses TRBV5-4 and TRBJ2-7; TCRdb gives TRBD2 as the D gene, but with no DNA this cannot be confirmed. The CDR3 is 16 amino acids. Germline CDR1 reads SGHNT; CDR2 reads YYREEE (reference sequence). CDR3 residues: CASSLGLAGGNFEQYF.

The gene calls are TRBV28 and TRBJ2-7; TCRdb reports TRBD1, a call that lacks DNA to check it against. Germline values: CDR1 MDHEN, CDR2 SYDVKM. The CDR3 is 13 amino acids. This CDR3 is CASSLQAPGEQYF.

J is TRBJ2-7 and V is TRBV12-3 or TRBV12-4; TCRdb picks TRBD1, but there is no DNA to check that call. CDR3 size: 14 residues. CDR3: CASSYGQVSYEQYF.